This T cell receptor beta chain is drawn from a study of blood T cell repertoires in COVID-19. Study overall: Acute-phase and convalescent COVID-19 samples originated in the United States, Italy and Spain. Sources were T cells, B-cell-depleted T cells, or PBMCs; the material itself was cDNA or gDNA.

Per the study methods: Estimated nucleated cell counts came from reference gene primer amplification. The data were produced by immunoSEQ multiplex PCR, yet TCRdb's version contains in-frame clones alone and is incomplete. The V and J calls and clone size are taken from that table; D and trimming were inferred from the DNA. The sample holds over 120,000 clones, roughly 87% seen once. The TCR was taken from a woman between 50 and 59 years old with acute or convalescent COVID-19. Source material: peripheral blood.

CDR3 in amino acids: CASSQGLAGSYNEQFF. In DNA, the CDR3 is TGTGCCAGCAGCCAGGGACTAGCGGGCTCCTACAATGAGCAGTTCTTC. The chain is built from TRBV11-3 and TRBJ2-1; TRBD2 aligns across 12 bases. Trimming at V came to 5 bases and at J to 0 bases, leaving 2 bases not matched to a gene. Germline assignment: CDR1 SGHNT and CDR2 YENEEA. The CDR3 is made up of 16 amino acids.